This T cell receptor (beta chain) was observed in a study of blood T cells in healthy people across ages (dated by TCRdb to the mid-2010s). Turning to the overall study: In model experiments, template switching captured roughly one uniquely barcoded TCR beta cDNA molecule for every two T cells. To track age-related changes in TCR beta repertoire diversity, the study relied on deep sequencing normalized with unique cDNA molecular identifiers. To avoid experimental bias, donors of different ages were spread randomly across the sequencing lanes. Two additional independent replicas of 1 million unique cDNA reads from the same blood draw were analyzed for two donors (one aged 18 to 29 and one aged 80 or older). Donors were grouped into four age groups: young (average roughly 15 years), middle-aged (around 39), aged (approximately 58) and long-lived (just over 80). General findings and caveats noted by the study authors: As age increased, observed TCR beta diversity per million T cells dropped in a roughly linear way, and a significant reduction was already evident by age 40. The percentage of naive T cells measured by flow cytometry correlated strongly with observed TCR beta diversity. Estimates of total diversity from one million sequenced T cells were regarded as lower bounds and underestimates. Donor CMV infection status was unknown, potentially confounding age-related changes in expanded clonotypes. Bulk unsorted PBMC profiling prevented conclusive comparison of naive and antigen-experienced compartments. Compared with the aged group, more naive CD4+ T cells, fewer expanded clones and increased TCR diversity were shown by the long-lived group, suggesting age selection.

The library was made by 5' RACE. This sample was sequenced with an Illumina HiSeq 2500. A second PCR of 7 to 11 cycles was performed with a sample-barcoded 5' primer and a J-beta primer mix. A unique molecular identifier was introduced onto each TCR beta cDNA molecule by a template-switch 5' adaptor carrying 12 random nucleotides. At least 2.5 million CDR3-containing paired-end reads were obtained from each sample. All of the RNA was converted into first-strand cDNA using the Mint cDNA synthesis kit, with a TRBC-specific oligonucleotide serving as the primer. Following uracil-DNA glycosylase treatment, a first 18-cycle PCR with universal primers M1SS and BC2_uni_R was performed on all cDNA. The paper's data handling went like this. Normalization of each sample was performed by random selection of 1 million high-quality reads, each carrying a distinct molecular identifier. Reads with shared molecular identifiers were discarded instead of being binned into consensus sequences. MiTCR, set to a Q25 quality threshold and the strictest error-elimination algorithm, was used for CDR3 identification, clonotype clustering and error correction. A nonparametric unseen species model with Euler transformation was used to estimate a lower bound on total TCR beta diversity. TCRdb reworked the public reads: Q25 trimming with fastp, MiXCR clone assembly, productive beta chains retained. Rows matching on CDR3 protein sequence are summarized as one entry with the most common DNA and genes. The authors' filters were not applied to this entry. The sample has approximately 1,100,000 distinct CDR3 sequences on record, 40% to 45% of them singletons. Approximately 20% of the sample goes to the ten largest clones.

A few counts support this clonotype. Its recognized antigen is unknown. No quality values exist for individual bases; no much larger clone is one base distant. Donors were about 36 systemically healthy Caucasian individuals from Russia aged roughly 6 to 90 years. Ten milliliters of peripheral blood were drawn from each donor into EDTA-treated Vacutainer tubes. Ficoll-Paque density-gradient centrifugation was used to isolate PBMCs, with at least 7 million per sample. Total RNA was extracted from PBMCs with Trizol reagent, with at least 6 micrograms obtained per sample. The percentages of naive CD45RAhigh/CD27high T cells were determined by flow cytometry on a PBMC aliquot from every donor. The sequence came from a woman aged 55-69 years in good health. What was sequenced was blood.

In nucleotides, the sequence is TGTGCCAGCAGATCTGACGGAGGGCACGAGCAGTACTTC. Translated, it gives CASRSDGGHEQYF. The chain is assembled from TRBV12-3 or TRBV12-4 and TRBJ2-4; matching of 6 bases hints at TRBD2 as the D gene. The assigned J gene may be wrong: the sequence end matches TRBJ2-7 better. The CDR3 runs 13 residues from the cysteine to the phenylalanine. Of all the DNA, just the CDR3 is kept, 39 bases in frame from base 1.